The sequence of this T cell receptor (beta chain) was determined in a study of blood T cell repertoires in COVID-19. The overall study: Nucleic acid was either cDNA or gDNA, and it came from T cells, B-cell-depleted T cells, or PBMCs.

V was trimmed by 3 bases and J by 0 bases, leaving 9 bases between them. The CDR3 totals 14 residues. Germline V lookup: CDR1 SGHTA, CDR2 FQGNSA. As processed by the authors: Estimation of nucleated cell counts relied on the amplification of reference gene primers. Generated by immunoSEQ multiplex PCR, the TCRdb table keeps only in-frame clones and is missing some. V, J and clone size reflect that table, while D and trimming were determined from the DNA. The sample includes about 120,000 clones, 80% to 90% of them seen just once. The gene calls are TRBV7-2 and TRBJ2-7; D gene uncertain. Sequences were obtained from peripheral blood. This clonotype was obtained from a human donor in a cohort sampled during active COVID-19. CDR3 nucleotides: TGTGCCAGCAGCTTGGGCAGCCTCTCCTACGAGCAGTACTTC. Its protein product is CASSLGSLSYEQYF.